The 12 T cell receptor beta chains below come from one sample, sequenced in a study of human T cells and chemical hapten exposure. Using its own MiXCR run on the RACE reads, TCRdb lists one record per CDR3 protein. The sample has around 70,000 distinct CDR3 sequences; 11% are singletons. Time point noted: patch test 3, about 24 weeks after DPC sensitization. Documented treatment: therapeutic diphenylcyclopropenone sensitization with weekly scalp DPC. The sequences come from whole blood, collected in connection with sensitization to the hapten diphenylcyclopropenone (DPC). Receptors originate from a woman between 50 and 59 years old with alopecia areata. Some clones in this sample may be carry-over from other donors' samples.

This clonotype was counted many times. J is TRBJ1-1 and V is TRBV27; D possibly corresponds to TRBD1 (5 bases). V was clipped by 5 bases and J by 2 bases, with 12 bases between them. The germline CDR1 and CDR2 sequences are MNHEY and SMNVEV (reference sequence). This CDR3 has 14 residues. CDR3 DNA: TGTGCCAGCAGTGCTCAGGGCCCTAACACTGAAGCTTTCTTT. Translating it yields CASSAQGPNTEAFF.

This clonotype was detected a few times. The rearrangement links TRBV18 to TRBJ1-6; possibly TRBD1 for D (6 bases). The germline V and J ends were trimmed by 3 bases and 6 bases, with 12 bases remaining between them. The CDR3 runs 15 residues. Germline V gene data show CDR1 as KGHSH and CDR2 as LQKENI. CDR3 residues: CASSPTGQINSPLHF. The CDR3 DNA sequence: TGTGCCAGCTCACCGACTGGACAGATTAATTCACCCCTCCACTTT.

The V and J genes are TRBV7-9 and TRBJ1-1; no firm D call. This CDR3 has 17 amino acids. V was shortened by 1 base and J by 0 bases, with 15 bases between the two germline ends. Per the germline V gene, CDR1 is SEHNR and CDR2 is FQNEAQ (reference sequence). The CDR3 DNA reads TGTGCCAGCAGCTTAGACCCACTTTCGAGGCTGAACACTGAAGCTTTCTTT. Amino acids: CASSLDPLSRLNTEAFF.

This clonotype was observed a handful of times. The J gene is TRBJ1-1, the V gene TRBV4-1; 9 positions match TRBD1. The CDR3 spans 13 residues. CDR1 and CDR2 from the germline V gene are MGHRA and YSYEKL. The ends lost 6 bases at V and 5 bases at J; junction bases unmatched: 4. Written as DNA, the CDR3 is TGCGCCAGCAGTGGACAGGGGAAAACTGAAGCTTTCTTT. Amino acids: CASSGQGKTEAFF.

This clonotype was picked up a small number of times. This chain uses TRBV6-6 with TRBJ1-4; D call uncertain. The CDR3 has 14 amino acids. Germline CDR1 and CDR2: MNHNY and SVGAGI (reference sequence). Trimming took 7 bases from V and 0 from J, leaving 9 bases between them. CDR3 DNA sequence: TGTGCCAGCACCGAGCCTGCAACTAATGAAAAACTGTTTTTT. This translates into CASTEPATNEKLFF.

This clonotype was seen at least ten times. J is TRBJ2-1 and V is TRBV7-9; the match to TRBD2 covers 10 bases. V gave up 11 bases and J gave up 3 bases; unmatched junction bases: 7. The CDR3 is made up of 14 amino acids. Germline CDR1 and CDR2: SEHNR and FQNEAQ (reference sequence). The CDR3 bases are TGTGCCGCAACCGGGACTAGCGTCTACAATGAGCAGTTCTTC. It yields the protein CAATGTSVYNEQFF.

This clonotype was observed a few times. This chain joins TRBV28 and TRBJ2-5; D is unclear. From germline, CDR1 is MDHEN and CDR2 SYDVKM. The CDR3 extends over 14 amino acids. With 1 base removed from V and 2 bases from J, the gap between germline ends came to 8 bases. CDR3 in DNA: TGTGCCAGCAGTTTATCGAGCCAGCAAGAGACCCAGTACTTC. Translated, it gives CASSLSSQQETQYF.

As concerns this clonotype: A read error may account for a junction end that differs from germline. V usage is TRBV6-5 and J usage is TRBJ2-2; D is undetermined. The CDR3 is made up of 12 amino acids. In germline, CDR1 is MNHEY, CDR2 SVGAGI. The CDR3 DNA follows: TGTGCCAGCCGTTATAACACCGGGGAGCTGTTTTTT. Encoded protein: CASRYNTGELFF.

The table lists this clonotype with many counts. V and J are TRBV18 and TRBJ2-7, with D possibly being TRBD1 (5 bases). Germline CDR1 reads KGHSH; CDR2 reads LQKENI. CDR3 size: 14 residues. Deletions cut 0 bases from V and 6 bases from J, with 12 bases between. The CDR3 DNA reads as TGTGCCAGCTCACCACCGGGCAGGGATGGCGAGCAGTACTTC. It yields the protein CASSPPGRDGEQYF.

With respect to this clonotype: A single base separates this from a much larger clone, so it may be a read error. No conserved phenylalanine or tryptophan ends this CDR3, so it is likely a read error. The chain uses TRBV28 and TRBJ1-1; 8 nucleotides match TRBD1. Trimming at V came to 5 bases and at J to 4 bases, leaving 0 bases not matched to a gene. The CDR3 is 12 amino acids. The germline V gene encodes CDR1 MDHEN and CDR2 SYDVKM. The CDR3 DNA reads as TGTGCCAGCAGTACAGGGGGCACTGAAGCTTTCCTT. Protein sequence: CASSTGGTEAFL.

CDR3 sequence (DNA): TGTGCCAGCAGTTACGCACAGGGCATCAATAATTCACCCCTCCACTTT. This codes for CASSYAQGINNSPLHF. This chain connects TRBV6-5 to TRBJ1-6; D possibly corresponds to TRBD1 (6 bases). CDR1 and CDR2 (germline): MNHEY, SVGAGI. The V end was cut by 2 bases, the J end by 5 bases, with 13 bases between. The CDR3 has 16 amino acids.

This clonotype occurred many times. The chain has TRBV12-3 or TRBV12-4 and TRBJ1-1; 8 nucleotides match TRBD1. This CDR3 spans 15 amino acids. V dropped 5 bases and J dropped 4; count of bases not matched to a gene: 9. CDR3 amino acids: CASSEAGTGGTEAFF. The CDR3 DNA follows: TGTGCCAGCAGTGAGGCCGGAACAGGGGGCACTGAAGCTTTCTTT.